The 19 T cell receptor beta chains below all came from one sample that was sequenced in a study of T cell responses to AZD1222 COVID-19 vaccine. Some clones are missing from TCRdb's copy, which holds only in-frame ones; the method was immunoSEQ multiplex PCR. The sample has 150,000 or so clones, around nine tenths seen once. The sample consisted of peripheral blood, taken on day 0 of AZD1222 vaccination. The receptors here all came from an adult in good health.

This rearrangement joins TRBV19 to TRBJ1-1, with unresolved D. The ends were cut back, 6 bases at V and 2 bases at J, with 10 bases in the middle. Germline CDR1 LNHDA, CDR2 SQIVND (reference sequence). This CDR3 region has 13 residues. DNA of the CDR3: TGTGCCAGTAGGGTGAAGGGCAACACTGAAGCTTTCTTT. Translation gives CASRVKGNTEAFF.

The chain links TRBV18 to TRBJ1-1, with D possibly TRBD1 on 5 matching bases. Germline lookup yields CDR1 KGHSH and CDR2 LQKENI. The CDR3 length is 16 residues. Trimming took off 1 base at V and 6 bases at J, with 18 bases between the two ends. Here the CDR3 DNA reads TGTGCCAGCTCACCACTCTTTTCCGGTTTGGGGGCTGAAGCTTTCTTT. It specifies CASSPLFSGLGAEAFF.

The chain is built from TRBV5-8 and TRBJ2-5; D unresolved. V lost 0 bases, J lost 4 bases, and 10 bases lay in between. CDR3 length: 14 amino acids. Germline V gives CDR1 SGHTS, CDR2 YDEGEE. The CDR3 region is CASSLGAVTETQYF. CDR3 nucleotide sequence: TGTGCCAGCAGCTTGGGTGCAGTTACAGAGACCCAGTACTTC.

The chain combines TRBV28 with TRBJ2-1; tentatively, D is TRBD2 (6 bases). The ends were cut back, 1 base at V and 9 bases at J, with 10 bases in the middle. The CDR3 sequence is 13 residues long. Germline CDR1 reads MDHEN; CDR2 reads SYDVKM. The CDR3 bases are TGTGCCAGCAGTTTATTGGAGGGTCCTGAGCAGTTCTTC. Translation: CASSLLEGPEQFF.

The table lists this clone with a count of one. The rearrangement links TRBV5-1 to TRBJ1-1, with TRBD1 matching 7 bases. The CDR3 consists of 15 residues. Trimming cost V 0 bases and J 1 base; bases outside gene matches: 3. Germline V gives CDR1 SGHRS, CDR2 YFSETQ. The CDR3 spells CASSLVGTANTEAFF. The CDR3 DNA sequence: TGCGCCAGCAGCTTGGTTGGGACAGCGAACACTGAAGCTTTCTTT.

V and J are TRBV10-1 and TRBJ1-6; D is possibly TRBD1 (6 bases). Germline CDR1 WNHNN, CDR2 SYGVQD (reference sequence). V was clipped by 7 bases and J by 8 bases, with 21 bases between them. This CDR3 region has 16 residues. CDR3 in DNA: TGCGCCAGCACCGGAGCGGGGGGGGCAGAGTATTCACCCCTCCACTTT. This gives the protein CASTGAGGAEYSPLHF.

A single count supports this clone. The chain employs TRBV6-5 and TRBJ2-3, with D tentatively TRBD1 (6 bases). CDR1 MNHEY and CDR2 SVGAGI come from the germline V gene. Trimming stripped 2 bases from V and 0 bases from J, with 9 bases between. The CDR3 is 15 residues long. The CDR3 region is CASSYIQGSTDTQYF. CDR3 nucleotide sequence: TGTGCCAGCAGTTACATTCAGGGGAGCACAGATACGCAGTATTTT.

The chain joins TRBV7-9 to TRBJ2-6, with 14 bases matching TRBD2. Looked up from germline, CDR1 is SEHNR and CDR2 is FQNEAQ (reference sequence). The junction had 6 bases not matched to a gene; V was cut back by 5 bases and J by 3 bases. This CDR3 contains 18 residues. In nucleotides, the CDR3 is TGTGCCAGCAGCCCTGGACTAGCGGGAGGCTATGGGGCCAACGTCCTGACTTTC. Translated, it gives CASSPGLAGGYGANVLTF.

The chain is built from TRBV19 and TRBJ1-6, with D possibly being TRBD1 (5 bases). The CDR3 has 14 residues. The V end was cut by 6 bases, the J end by 8 bases, with 14 bases between. Germline V gene lookup returns CDR1 LNHDA and CDR2 SQIVND (reference sequence). The CDR3 coding sequence is TGTGCCAGTAGAGTTCAAGGGGCCGATTCACCCCTCCACTTT. Protein sequence: CASRVQGADSPLHF.

This clone has more than one count but fewer than ten. The chain joins TRBV11-2 to TRBJ2-7; no clear D gene. Germline V gene lookup returns CDR1 SGHAT and CDR2 FQNNGV. V dropped 0 bases and J dropped 0 bases, with 6 bases sitting between them. The CDR3 sequence is 14 residues long. CDR3 sequence reads: CASSLDTPSYEQYF. CDR3 nucleotides: TGTGCCAGCAGCTTAGATACACCCTCCTACGAGCAGTACTTC.

This chain links TRBV27 with TRBJ1-1; 10 nucleotides match TRBD1. V lost 4 bases and J lost 4; bases outside the gene matches: 9. Germline V lookup: CDR1 MNHEY, CDR2 SMNVEV (reference sequence). This CDR3 comprises 16 residues. CDR3 amino acids: CASSSTGGLRVTEAFF. CDR3 DNA: TGTGCCAGCAGTTCGACAGGGGGCTTGCGTGTCACTGAAGCTTTCTTT.

The gene calls are TRBV9 and TRBJ1-5; no firm D call. Germline V gene data show CDR1 as SGDLS and CDR2 as YYNGEE. V lost 2 bases to trimming and J lost 1 base, with 19 bases between them. The CDR3 is 18 amino acids. Written as DNA, the CDR3 is TGTGCCAGCAGCGTCCCCCTGGGCCTCGCCCCCAGCAATCAGCCCCAGCATTTT. Its translation is CASSVPLGLAPSNQPQHF.

The chain recombines TRBV29-1 with TRBJ1-4; D might be TRBD1 (5 bases). The V gene lost 4 bases and the J gene lost 5 bases, with 14 bases spanning the gap. The CDR3 has 14 residues. Germline values: CDR1 SQVTM, CDR2 ANQGSEA. The DNA for the CDR3 is TGCAGCGTTGTTGGACACTCACAAAATGAAAAACTGTTTTTT. The encoded protein is CSVVGHSQNEKLFF.

The chain has TRBV11-2 and TRBJ2-7; D is uncertain. Looked up from germline, CDR1 is SGHAT and CDR2 is FQNNGV. The CDR3 is 11 residues long. Trimming stripped 2 bases from V and 4 bases from J, with 3 bases between. The CDR3 protein is CASSLQYEQYF. In DNA, the CDR3 is TGTGCCAGCAGCTTACAGTACGAGCAGTACTTC. The full variable domain, rest sourced from reference TRBV11-2 and TRBJ2-7, is EAGVAQSPRYKIIEKRQSVAFWCNPISGHATLYWYQQILGQGPKLLIQFQNNGVVDDSQLPKDRFSAERLKGVDSTLKIQPAKLEDSAVYLCASSLQYEQYFGPGTRLTVT.

This chain connects TRBV7-8 to TRBJ2-7, with D possibly matching TRBD2 (7 bases). The ends were cut back, 5 bases at V and 3 bases at J, with 20 bases in the middle. CDR3 length: 16 amino acids. Germline V CDR1 and CDR2: SGHVS, FQNEAQ. The CDR3 loop is CASSAQGRGPNYEQYF. As DNA, the CDR3 is TGTGCCAGCAGCGCCCAGGGGCGGGGGCCGAACTACGAGCAGTACTTC.

V is TRBV18 and J is TRBJ1-1; D may be TRBD1 (5 bases). V gave up 3 bases and J gave up 7 bases, with 6 bases separating them. Germline CDR1 and CDR2: KGHSH and LQKENI. The CDR3 runs to 11 residues. The CDR3: CASSPDSEAFF. The CDR3 nucleotides read TGTGCCAGCTCACCCGACAGTGAAGCTTTCTTT.

This rearrangement joins TRBV7-6 to TRBJ1-1; D is uncertain. Trimming removed 3 bases from V and 3 bases from J, with 17 bases in between. The CDR3 covers 16 residues. Germline V gives CDR1 SGHVS, CDR2 FNYEAQ. CDR3 residues: CASSFSVGRPDTEAFF. CDR3 nucleotides: TGTGCCAGCAGCTTTTCAGTAGGCCGCCCGGACACTGAAGCTTTCTTT. Using reference TRBV7-6 and TRBJ1-1 for the parts outside the CDR3, the full variable domain is GAGVSQSPRYKVTKRGQDVALRCDPISGHVSLYWYRQALGQGPEFLTYFNYEAQQDKSGLPNDRFSAERPEGSISTLTIQRTEQRDSAMYRCASSFSVGRPDTEAFFGQGTRLTVV.

This sequence joins TRBV11-2 and TRBJ2-2; D call uncertain. Per germline, CDR1 SGHAT and CDR2 FQNNGV. The germline V and J ends were trimmed by 5 bases and 1 base, with 11 bases remaining between them. The CDR3 contains 15 residues. The CDR3 DNA follows: TGTGCCAGCAGCCCCATCAAGGGGAACACCGGGGAGCTGTTTTTT. The encoded protein is CASSPIKGNTGELFF.

The J gene is TRBJ2-2, the V gene TRBV7-9, with TRBD2 matching over 7 bases. J was trimmed by 0 bases and V by 3 bases; bases with no gene match: 10. The CDR3 length is 18 residues. Germline values: CDR1 SEHNR, CDR2 FQNEAQ (reference sequence). DNA of the CDR3: TGTGCCAGCAGCTTCTTGGCGGGGGATCTCGCGAACACCGGGGAGCTGTTTTTT. Translated, it gives CASSFLAGDLANTGELFF. Full variable domain (missing parts from reference TRBV7-9 and TRBJ2-2): DTGVSQNPRHKITKRGQNVTFRCDPISEHNRLYWYRQTLGQGPEFLTYFQNEAQLEKSRLLSDRFSAERPKGSFSTLEIQRTEQGDSAMYLCASSFLAGDLANTGELFFGEGSRLTVL.